The following is a T cell receptor beta chain sequence with its context. Its cognate antigen is unknown. There are 16 residues in the CDR3. V shed 4 bases and J shed 0 bases, with 12 bases lying between them. The V gene's germline CDR1 is SGHVS and CDR2 FNYEAQ. The table came from immunoSEQ multiplex PCR; TCRdb's copy has only in-frame clones and leaves some out. This sample carries about 94,000 clones, around 85% of them seen once, and the ten largest clones take more than 3.5%. The sample comes from a study of T cell responses to AZD1222 COVID-19 vaccine. Whole-study results and caveats: Dominant CD4 TCR responses targeted spike regions 160-218 and 743-854. Elevations in Spike-specific TCR breadth and depth followed administration of two AZD1222 doses.

The V and J genes are TRBV7-6 and TRBJ2-2, with D possibly being TRBD1 or TRBD2 (5 bases each). Here the sequenced sample was peripheral blood, taken 28 days after the second AZD1222 dose. This TCR was recovered from an adult who received the AZD1222 COVID-19 vaccine. The CDR3 protein is CASSSPEGSNTGELFF. DNA of the CDR3: TGTGCCAGCAGCTCCCCCGAGGGGTCGAACACCGGGGAGCTGTTTTTT.